This TCR beta chain was retrieved from a study of T cells in Graves' hyperthyroidism and ophthalmopathy. Study-level findings and limits: Appearing also in blood were most of the thyroid clonotypes expanded above 0.001.

This CDR3 has 13 residues. V was clipped by 4 bases and J by 0 bases, with 6 bases between them. CDR1 and CDR2 (germline): SGHRS, YFSETQ. Thyroid ultrasound and orbital computed tomography, with clinical symptoms and serum thyroxine and TRAb, informed diagnoses. Amplification of TCR beta CDR3 regions used RNA as the template. An initial round of RT-PCR targeting the TCR CDR3 relied on the HTBI primer set. TCRdb ran MiXCR on the multiplex PCR reads and lists one entry per CDR3 protein. The table records 130,000 or so distinct CDR3 sequences, more than 20% of them present only once. This clonotype appeared many times. Its antigen is currently unknown.

Material for sequencing was blood. The TCR originated in a woman aged 45-65 years with Graves' hyperthyroidism that later progressed to Graves' ophthalmopathy. V gene TRBV5-1 combines with J gene TRBJ2-3; D is possibly TRBD1 or TRBD2 (5 bases each). CDR3 residues: CASSRDSTDTQYF. CDR3 sequence (DNA): TGCGCCAGCAGCCGGGACAGCACAGATACGCAGTATTTT. Full variable domain (rest looked up from reference TRBV5-1 and TRBJ2-3): KAGVTQTPRYLIKTRGQQVTLSCSPISGHRSVSWYQQTPGQGLQFLFEYFSETQRNKGNFPGRFSGRQFSNSRSEMNVSTLELGDSALYLCASSRDSTDTQYFGPGTRLTVL.